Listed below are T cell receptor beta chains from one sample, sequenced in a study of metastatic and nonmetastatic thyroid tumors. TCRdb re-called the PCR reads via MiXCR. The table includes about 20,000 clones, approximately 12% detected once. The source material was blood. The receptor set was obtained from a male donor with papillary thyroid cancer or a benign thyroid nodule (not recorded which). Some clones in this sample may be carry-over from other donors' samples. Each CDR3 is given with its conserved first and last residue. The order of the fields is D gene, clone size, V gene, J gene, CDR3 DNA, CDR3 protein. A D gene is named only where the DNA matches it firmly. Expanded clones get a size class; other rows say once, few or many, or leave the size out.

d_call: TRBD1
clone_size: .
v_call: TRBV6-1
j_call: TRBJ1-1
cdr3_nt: TGTGCCAGCAGGACAGGGTGGTACACTGAAGCTTTCTTT
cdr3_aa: CASRTGWYTEAFF

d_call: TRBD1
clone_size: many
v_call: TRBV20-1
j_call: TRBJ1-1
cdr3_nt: TGCAGTGCTAGAGGGTCGTCGACAGGGGAGCACACTGAAGCTTTCTTT
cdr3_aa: CSARGSSTGEHTEAFF

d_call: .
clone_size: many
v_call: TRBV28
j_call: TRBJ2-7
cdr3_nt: TGTGCCAGCAGTTTATGGGGAAGTTCCCCCTACGAACAGTACTTC
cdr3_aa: CASSLWGSSPYEQYF

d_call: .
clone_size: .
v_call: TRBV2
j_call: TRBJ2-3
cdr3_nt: TGTGCCAGCAGTGAACCGGACAGTTGGGCCGTGTATTTT
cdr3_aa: CASSEPDSWAVYF

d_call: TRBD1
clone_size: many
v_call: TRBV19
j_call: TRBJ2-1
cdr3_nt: TGTGCCAGTAGGGAGACAGGGGCCAATGAGCAGTTCTTC
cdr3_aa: CASRETGANEQFF

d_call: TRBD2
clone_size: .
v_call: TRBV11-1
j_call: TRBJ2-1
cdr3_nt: TGTGCCAGCGGCTCCCCTGGTGGGAGGGTAAATGAGCAGTTCTTC
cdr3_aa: CASGSPGGRVNEQFF

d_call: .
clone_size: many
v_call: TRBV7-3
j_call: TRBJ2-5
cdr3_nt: TGTGCCAGCAGCTTAGGAGGGTTAGAGACCCAGTACTTC
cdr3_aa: CASSLGGLETQYF

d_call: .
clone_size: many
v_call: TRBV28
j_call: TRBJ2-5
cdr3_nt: TGTGCCAGCACCGCACCCCGGGGCCCGAAAAGAGAGACCCAGTACTTC
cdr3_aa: CASTAPRGPKRETQYF

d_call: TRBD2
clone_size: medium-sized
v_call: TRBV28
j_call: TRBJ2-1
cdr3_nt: TGTGCCAGCAGTCTGACGACTAGCGGGAGGGCCTTCAATGAGCAGTTCTTC
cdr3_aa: CASSLTTSGRAFNEQFF

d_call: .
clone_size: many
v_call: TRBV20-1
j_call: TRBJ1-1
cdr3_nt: TGCAGCGCTCGGACAGAGGTGGGCACTGAAGCTTTCTTT
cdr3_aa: CSARTEVGTEAFF

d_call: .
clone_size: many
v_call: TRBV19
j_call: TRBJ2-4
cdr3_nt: TGTGCCAGTAGTACCAGCAGTGCAGCCAAAAACATTCAGTACTTC
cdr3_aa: CASSTSSAAKNIQYF

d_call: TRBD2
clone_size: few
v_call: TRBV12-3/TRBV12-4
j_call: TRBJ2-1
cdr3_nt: TGTGCCAGCAGTACTTGGACTAGCGGGAGCAATGAGCAGTTCTTC
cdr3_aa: CASSTWTSGSNEQFF

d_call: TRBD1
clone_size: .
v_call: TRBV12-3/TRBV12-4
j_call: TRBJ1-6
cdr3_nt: TGTGCCAGCACCGCCAGGGGGGGATCGGATTCACCCCTCCACTTT
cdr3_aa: CASTARGGSDSPLHF

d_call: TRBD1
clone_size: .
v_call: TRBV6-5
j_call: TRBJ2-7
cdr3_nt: TGTGCCAGCACAGGACAGGGCCAGACCTACGAGCAGTACTTC
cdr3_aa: CASTGQGQTYEQYF

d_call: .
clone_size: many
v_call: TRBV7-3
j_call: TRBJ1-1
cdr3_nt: TGTGCCAGCAGCTTATCCATGAACACTGAAGCTTTCTTT
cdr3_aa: CASSLSMNTEAFF

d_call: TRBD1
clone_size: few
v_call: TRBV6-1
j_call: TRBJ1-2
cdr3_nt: TGTGCCAGCAGTGAAGCCCCGACAGGGGAATACTATGGCTACACCTTC
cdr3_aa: CASSEAPTGEYYGYTF

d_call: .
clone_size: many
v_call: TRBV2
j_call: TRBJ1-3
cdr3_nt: TGTGCCATACAAGGGTTCCGCTCTGGAAACACCATATATTTT
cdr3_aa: CAIQGFRSGNTIYF

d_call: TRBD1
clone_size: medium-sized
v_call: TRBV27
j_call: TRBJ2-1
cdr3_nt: TGTGCCAGCAGGAGGACAGGGAGCAATGAGCAGTTCTTC
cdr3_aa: CASRRTGSNEQFF

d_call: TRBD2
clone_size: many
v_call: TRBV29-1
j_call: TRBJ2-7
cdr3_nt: TGCAGCGTTGAACCAGCGGGAGGGTACGAGCAGTACTTC
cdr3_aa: CSVEPAGGYEQYF

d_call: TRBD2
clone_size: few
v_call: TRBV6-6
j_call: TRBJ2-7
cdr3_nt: TGTGCCAGCAGTTACTCGAACGGGAGGGCCGGGTACGAGCAGTACTTC
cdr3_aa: CASSYSNGRAGYEQYF

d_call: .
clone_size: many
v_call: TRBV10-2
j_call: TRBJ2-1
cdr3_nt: TGCGCCAGCAGTGACAGCTCCTACAATGAGCAGTTCTTC
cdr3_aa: CASSDSSYNEQFF

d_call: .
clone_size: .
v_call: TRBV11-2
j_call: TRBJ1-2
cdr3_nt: TGTGCCAGCAGCTTAGAGGGACGGTCAACTAACTATGGCTACACCTTC
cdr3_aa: CASSLEGRSTNYGYTF

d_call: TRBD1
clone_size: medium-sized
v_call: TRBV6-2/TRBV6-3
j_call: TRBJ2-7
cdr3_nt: TGTGCCAGCAGCGAACCGGGACAGGGGTTTTACGAGCAGTACTTC
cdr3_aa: CASSEPGQGFYEQYF

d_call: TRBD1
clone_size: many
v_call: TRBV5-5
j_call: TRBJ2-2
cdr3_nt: TGTGCCAGCAGCTCTAACGGACAGGTCTCCACCGGGGAGCTGTTTTTT
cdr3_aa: CASSSNGQVSTGELFF

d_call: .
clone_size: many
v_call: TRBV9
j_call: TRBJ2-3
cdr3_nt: TGTGCCAGCAGCGCCTCGGATCTAGGTACGCAGTATTTT
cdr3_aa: CASSASDLGTQYF

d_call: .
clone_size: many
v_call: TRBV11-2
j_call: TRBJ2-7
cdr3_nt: TGTGCCAGCAGCTTAGAACCTAGCTCCTACGAGCAGTACTTC
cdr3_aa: CASSLEPSSYEQYF

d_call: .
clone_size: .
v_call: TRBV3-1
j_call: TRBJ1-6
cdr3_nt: TGTGCCAGCAGCCAAGGTTCGGAGGTCGGTAATTCACCCCTCCACTTT
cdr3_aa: CASSQGSEVGNSPLHF

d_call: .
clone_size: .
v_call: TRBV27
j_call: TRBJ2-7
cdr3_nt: TGTGCCAGCAGAAGTTCCCCCCTCATATATTACGAGCAGTACTTC
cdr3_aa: CASRSSPLIYYEQYF

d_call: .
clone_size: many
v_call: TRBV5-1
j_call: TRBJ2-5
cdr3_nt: TGCGCCAGCAGCCCAAACACAGGGAAAGTGGAGACCCAGTACTTC
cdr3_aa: CASSPNTGKVETQYF

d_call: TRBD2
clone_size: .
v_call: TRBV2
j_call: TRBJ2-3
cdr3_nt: TGTGCCAACAGTGAAGCGCCAATGGGTGCTAGCGGGAGATCAGATACGCAGTATTTT
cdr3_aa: CANSEAPMGASGRSDTQYF

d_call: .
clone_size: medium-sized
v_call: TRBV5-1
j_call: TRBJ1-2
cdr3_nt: TGCGCCAGCAGCGACCCCCGGGATTCTCTCTATGGCTACACCTTC
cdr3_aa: CASSDPRDSLYGYTF

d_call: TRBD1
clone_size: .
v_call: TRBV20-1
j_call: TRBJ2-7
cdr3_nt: TGCAGTGCCAGCCGGGACAGGGCCTACGAGCAGTACTTC
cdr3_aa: CSASRDRAYEQYF

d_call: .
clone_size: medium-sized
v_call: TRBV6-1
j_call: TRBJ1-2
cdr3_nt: TGTGCCAGCAATGCCCGGGGGCTCGGGGGCTACACCTTC
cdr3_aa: CASNARGLGGYTF

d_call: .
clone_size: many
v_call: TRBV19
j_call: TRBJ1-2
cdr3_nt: TGTGCCAGTAGTACCGGGGAACGGTGGGGGAACTATGGCTACACCTTC
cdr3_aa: CASSTGERWGNYGYTF

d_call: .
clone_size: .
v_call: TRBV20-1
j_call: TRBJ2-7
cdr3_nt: TGCAGTGCTAGTAGGGGGGGGAGCGTGAGGGCGAACGAGCAGTACTTC
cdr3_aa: CSASRGGSVRANEQYF

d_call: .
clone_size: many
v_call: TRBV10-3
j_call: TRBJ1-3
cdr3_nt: TGTGCCATCAGTGAGCCCGACAGAAAAAACACCATATATTTT
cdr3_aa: CAISEPDRKNTIYF

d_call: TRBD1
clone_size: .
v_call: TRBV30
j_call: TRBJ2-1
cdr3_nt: TGTGCCTGGAGGGACAGGGGTTCGGGTAGGAATGAGCAGTTCTTC
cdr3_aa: CAWRDRGSGRNEQFF

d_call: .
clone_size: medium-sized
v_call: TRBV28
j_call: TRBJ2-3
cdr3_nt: TGTGCCAGCAGTATCGAACGGGGGACAGATACGCAGTATTTT
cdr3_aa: CASSIERGTDTQYF

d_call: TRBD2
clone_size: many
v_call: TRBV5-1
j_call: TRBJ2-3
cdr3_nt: TGCGCCAGCAGCTTGATGCCGGGAGGAAACACAGATACGCAGTATTTT
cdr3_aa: CASSLMPGGNTDTQYF

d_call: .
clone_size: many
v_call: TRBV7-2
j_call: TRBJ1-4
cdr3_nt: TGTGCCAGCAGCATTGACACTAATGAAAAACTGTTTTTT
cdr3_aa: CASSIDTNEKLFF

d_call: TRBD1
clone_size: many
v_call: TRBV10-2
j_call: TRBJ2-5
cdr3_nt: TGCGCCAGCAGTGAAGTGACAGGGGGCGCGTCTGAGACCCAGTACTTC
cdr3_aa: CASSEVTGGASETQYF

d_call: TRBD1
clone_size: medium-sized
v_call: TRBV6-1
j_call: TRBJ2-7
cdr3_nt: TGTGCCAGCGCAGGGACAGAGCCCAACGAGCAGTACTTC
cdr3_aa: CASAGTEPNEQYF